The 5 T cell receptor beta chains listed next were all sequenced from one sample in a study of T-cell memory formation after mild COVID-19. In TCRdb, the 5' RACE reads were re-called with MiXCR into one record per CDR3 protein. The sample has fewer than 35,000 distinct CDR3 sequences; about 16% are singletons. Sequenced sample: PBMCs or a T cell subset sorted from them (not recorded which). These receptors all come from an adult who had mild COVID-19 (a few samples of this study predate the infection). Cell type and time point are not known.

This sequence joins TRBV30 and TRBJ2-2, with 7 bases aligning to TRBD1. Trimming removed 4 bases from V and 4 bases from J; junction bases left unmatched: 9. From germline, CDR1 is GTSNPN and CDR2 SVGIG (reference sequence). The CDR3 consists of 15 residues. The CDR3 region is CAWISGGAITGELFF. CDR3 in DNA: TGTGCCTGGATTTCAGGGGGAGCGATCACCGGGGAGCTGTTTTTT.

This clonotype was picked up many times. CDR3: CASRSQGGGVGNQPQHF. The CDR3 DNA reads TGTGCCAGCCGCTCCCAAGGGGGAGGTGTTGGCAATCAGCCCCAGCATTTT. V is TRBV12-3 or TRBV12-4 and J is TRBJ1-5, with a tentative D call TRBD1 (6 bases). The length of the CDR3 is 17 residues. V lost 8 bases and J 2 bases, leaving 22 bases between the germline ends.

In this sample, this clonotype turned up many times. This sequence joins TRBV18 and TRBJ1-1; D is unclear. The germline V gene has CDR1 KGHSH and CDR2 LQKENI. The CDR3 is 16 residues long. The V and J ends lost 3 bases and 7 bases respectively, with 21 bases between them. The CDR3 spells CASSPLTFKAPGEAFF. CDR3 in DNA: TGTGCCAGCTCACCCCTGACGTTCAAGGCCCCGGGTGAAGCTTTCTTT.

This clonotype has ten or more counts. J is TRBJ1-2 and V is TRBV11-2; 7 nucleotides match TRBD1. V shed 5 bases, J shed 8 bases, and the junction held 11 bases outside the gene matches. CDR1 is SGHAT and CDR2 is FQNNGV in the germline V gene. There are 14 residues in the CDR3. DNA of the CDR3: TGTGCCAGCAGCCATTTACAGGGGACTCGAGGCTACACCTTC. Translating it yields CASSHLQGTRGYTF.

This clonotype was observed at least ten times. The J gene is TRBJ1-5, the V gene TRBV15; D might be TRBD1 (5 bases). The CDR3 totals 16 residues. The germline V gene encodes CDR1 LNHNV and CDR2 YYDKDF (reference sequence). Trimming stripped 0 bases from V and 6 bases from J, with 15 bases between. CDR3 nucleotide sequence: TGTGCCACCAGCAGAGATAGGCCAGGGCGAGCTCAGCCCCAGCATTTT. Translated: CATSRDRPGRAQPQHF.